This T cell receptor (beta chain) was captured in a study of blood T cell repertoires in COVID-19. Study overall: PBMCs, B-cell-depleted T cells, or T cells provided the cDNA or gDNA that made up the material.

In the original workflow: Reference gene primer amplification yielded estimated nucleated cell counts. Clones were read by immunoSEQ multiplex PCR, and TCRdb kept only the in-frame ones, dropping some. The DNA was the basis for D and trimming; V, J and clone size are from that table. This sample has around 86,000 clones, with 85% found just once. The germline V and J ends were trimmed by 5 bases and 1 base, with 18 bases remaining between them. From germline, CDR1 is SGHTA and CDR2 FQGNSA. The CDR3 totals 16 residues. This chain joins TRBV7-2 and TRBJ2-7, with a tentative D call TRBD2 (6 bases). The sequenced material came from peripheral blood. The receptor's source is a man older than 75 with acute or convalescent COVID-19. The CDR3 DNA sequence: TGTGCCAGCAGCCCCATCTCAATTAGCGGTTCCTACGAGCAGTACTTC. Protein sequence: CASSPISISGSYEQYF.